The next 14 T cell receptor beta chains were all read from a single sample in a study of shared clonotypes between healthy human individuals. Sequencing was performed with immunoSEQ multiplex PCR; in TCRdb, only in-frame clones are kept and a portion is missing. In the table there are approximately 2,000,000 clones, 92% of which are singletons. The material sequenced was naive CD4+ T cells from PBMCs. The sample's subset: CD45RA+ positively selected. These receptors were taken from a man aged 18 to 30 in good health. Some clones in this sample may be carry-over from other donors' samples.

The chain links TRBV14 to TRBJ2-7, with TRBD1 matching 9 bases. The germline gives CDR1 SGHDN, CDR2 FVKESK. CDR3 size: 17 residues. The ends lost 4 bases at V and 0 bases at J; junction bases unmatched: 10. In nucleotides, the CDR3 is TGTGCCAGCAGCCCCCTCGGGACAGGGAGACTCTCCTACGAGCAGTACTTC. It codes for CASSPLGTGRLSYEQYF.

This clone came up once. V is TRBV19 and J is TRBJ1-2; D is ambiguous. Germline V gene sequence: CDR1 LNHDA, CDR2 SQIVND (reference sequence). V lost 3 bases to trimming and J lost 0 bases, with 11 bases between them. This CDR3 contains 15 residues. Here the CDR3 reads CASSISSPTNYGYTF. As DNA, the CDR3 is TGTGCCAGTAGTATTTCGTCACCGACTAACTATGGCTACACCTTC. The complete variable domain, with remaining parts taken from reference TRBV19 and TRBJ1-2, reads DGGITQSPKYLFRKEGQNVTLSCEQNLNHDAMYWYRQDPGQGLRLIYYSQIVNDFQKGDIAEGYSVSREKKESFPLTVTSAQKNPTAFYLCASSISSPTNYGYTFGSGTRLTVV.

This sequence joins TRBV2 and TRBJ1-5; D is unclear. V lost 0 bases, J lost 11 bases, and 8 bases lay in between. CDR1 SNHLY and CDR2 FYNNEI come from the germline V gene. The CDR3 is made up of 12 amino acids. CDR3 protein: CASSEAGQTQHF. As DNA, the CDR3 is TGTGCCAGCAGTGAAGCCGGCCAGACCCAGCATTTT.

The chain couples TRBV7-9 to TRBJ2-7; TRBD1 is a possible D gene (5 bases). Germline CDR1 and CDR2: SEHNR and FQNEAQ (reference sequence). V was cut by 3 bases and J by 5 bases, with 11 bases left in between. The CDR3 length is 13 residues. CDR3 in DNA: TGTGCCAGCAGCTTTGTCAGGGCCCACGAGCAGTACTTC. It translates to CASSFVRAHEQYF. The complete variable domain, with remaining parts taken from reference TRBV7-9 and TRBJ2-7, reads DTGVSQNPRHKITKRGQNVTFRCDPISEHNRLYWYRQTLGQGPEFLTYFQNEAQLEKSRLLSDRFSAERPKGSFSTLEIQRTEQGDSAMYLCASSFVRAHEQYFGPGTRLTVT.

The chain couples TRBV15 to TRBJ2-3; D gene uncertain. Trimming pared 8 bases from V and 3 bases from J, leaving 12 bases between. From germline, CDR1 is LNHNV and CDR2 YYDKDF (reference sequence). This CDR3 region has 13 residues. In DNA form, the CDR3 reads TGTGCCACCGTCCGACCTGGTACAGATACGCAGTATTTT. Translation gives CATVRPGTDTQYF.

CDR3 in DNA: TGCGCCAGCAGCCAAGAGATGGACAGAACCAACTATGGCTACACCTTC. Its protein is CASSQEMDRTNYGYTF. V usage is TRBV4-1 and J usage is TRBJ1-2, with a weak D call TRBD1 (6 bases). Germline values: CDR1 MGHRA, CDR2 YSYEKL. V shed 0 bases and J shed 2 bases, with 13 bases lying between them. The CDR3 runs 16 residues.

This clone was seen a single time. The CDR3 spells CASSSTLGGYEQYF. CDR3 nucleotides: TGTGCCAGCAGTTCGACCCTGGGTGGGTACGAGCAGTACTTC. The genes are TRBV28 and TRBJ2-5, with D unresolved. The DNA end lines up better with TRBJ2-7; the J call may be wrong. Germline V lookup: CDR1 MDHEN, CDR2 SYDVKM. This CDR3 comprises 14 residues.

V gene TRBV7-2 combines with J gene TRBJ2-1, with D maybe TRBD2 (6 bases). Germline V gene data show CDR1 as SGHTA and CDR2 as FQGNSA. The CDR3 runs to 14 residues. Trimming left V 1 base short and J 7 bases short, with 11 bases between. This CDR3 is CASSLGTGENEQFF. CDR3 nucleotides: TGTGCCAGCAGCTTAGGGACGGGAGAGAATGAGCAGTTCTTC.

Remarks on this clone: Additional DNA sequences in this sample encode the identical CDR3. This rearrangement joins TRBV6-5 to TRBJ1-5; TRBD1 agrees at 9 bases. The CDR3 has 14 residues. Germline loops: CDR1 MNHEY, CDR2 SVGAGI. With V trimmed by 6 bases and J by 4 bases, 4 bases remained unmatched. CDR3 loop: CASRGTGSNQPQHF. For the CDR3, the DNA is TGTGCCAGCAGGGGGACAGGGAGTAATCAGCCCCAGCATTTT.

The rearrangement links TRBV20-1 to TRBJ2-1; D ambiguous. Trimming shortened V by 7 bases and J by 7 bases, and 11 bases separated the two germline ends. The CDR3 loop spans 11 amino acids. Per germline, CDR1 DFQATT and CDR2 SNEGSKA (reference sequence). CDR3 sequence reads: CSGTTGNEQFF. The CDR3 DNA is TGCAGTGGGACGACCGGGAATGAGCAGTTCTTC.

Of note for this clone: The sample carries other DNA sequences with the same CDR3. The chain links TRBV5-1 to TRBJ1-1; no definite D call. V gave up 4 bases and J gave up 1 base, with 8 bases separating them. The germline CDR1 and CDR2 sequences are SGHRS and YFSETQ. This CDR3 is built from 13 residues. Written as DNA, the CDR3 is TGCGCCAGCAGCCTAACAAGGAACACTGAAGCTTTCTTT. Its translation is CASSLTRNTEAFF.

The chain couples TRBV28 to TRBJ1-3, with D perhaps matching TRBD1 (5 bases). Germline CDR1 is MDHEN and CDR2 is SYDVKM. CDR3 size: 14 residues. The germline V and J ends were trimmed by 2 bases and 2 bases, with 7 bases remaining between them. CDR3: CASSLTDTGNTIYF. DNA of the CDR3: TGTGCCAGCAGTTTAACGGACACTGGAAACACCATATATTTT.

The chain couples TRBV2 to TRBJ2-1; D gene unclear. Germline V gene sequence: CDR1 SNHLY, CDR2 FYNNEI. Trimming took off 9 bases at V and 4 bases at J, with 7 bases between the two ends. The CDR3 runs to 11 residues. The CDR3 sequence: CASLEYNEQFF. CDR3 DNA sequence: TGTGCCAGTCTGGAATACAATGAGCAGTTCTTC.

The chain carries TRBV5-1 and TRBJ2-3, with 7 bases lining up with TRBD1. CDR3 length: 15 residues. After removal of 1 base from V and 2 bases from J, the junction contained 4 bases not matched to a gene. Germline CDR1 and CDR2: SGHRS and YFSETQ. CDR3 residues: CASSLLDRTTDTQYF. In nucleotides, the CDR3 is TGCGCCAGCAGCTTGTTGGACAGGACCACAGATACGCAGTATTTT. Full variable domain (missing parts from reference TRBV5-1 and TRBJ2-3): KAGVTQTPRYLIKTRGQQVTLSCSPISGHRSVSWYQQTPGQGLQFLFEYFSETQRNKGNFPGRFSGRQFSNSRSEMNVSTLELGDSALYLCASSLLDRTTDTQYFGPGTRLTVL.